This T cell receptor beta chain stems from a study of T cell changes during pregnancy in multiple sclerosis. Assay: immunoSEQ multiplex PCR; the TCRdb copy retains only in-frame clones and omits some. This table has more than 55,000 clones, approximately 94% appearing once. CDR3 length: 11 residues. The V and J ends lost 3 bases and 3 bases respectively, with 3 bases between them. Looked up from germline, CDR1 is SNHLY and CDR2 is FYNNEI. Here the sequenced sample was CD8+ T cells from peripheral blood mononuclear cells, taken after pregnancy. The V gene is TRBV2, the J gene TRBJ2-7; D uncertain. This sequence was found in a female donor with multiple sclerosis, enrolled in a pregnancy study. CDR3 in DNA: TGTGCCAGCAGTGATCGCTACGAGCAGTACTTC. It translates to CASSDRYEQYF.